What follows is one T cell receptor beta chain and its context. What it binds is unknown. This specimen comes from a study of cytotoxic CD8 clonotypes in ibrutinib-treated CLL. Study as a whole: The samples contained around 250,000 productive templates on average. They also contained an average of about 91,000 productive rearrangements.

Sequenced by immunoSEQ multiplex PCR; TCRdb stores in-frame clones only, minus some. The sample yields around 300,000 clones, about 80% seen once. Study results and limitations: Clonality at baseline surpassed age-matched healthy donors and tracked circulating CD8+ T-cell counts. Few clonotypes were public, and these shrank or held steady under treatment. A rise in clonality was seen at ibrutinib response, and a fall back toward baseline was seen at progression.

The receptor was isolated from a human donor with chronic lymphocytic leukemia. The sequences come from PBMCs, collected before ibrutinib treatment.

The CDR3 bases are TGTGCCTGGAGTGTACCCCCTCATACGGGGCCAGAAAATCAGCCCCAGCATTTT. Translating it yields CAWSVPPHTGPENQPQHF. The chain is built from TRBV30 and TRBJ1-5; possibly TRBD1 for D (5 bases). Trimming took 0 bases from V and 4 from J, leaving 22 bases between them. This CDR3 region has 18 residues. Germline assignment: CDR1 GTSNPN and CDR2 SVGIG (reference sequence).